This record looks at one T cell receptor beta chain sequence and its context. This record comes from a study of spatial heterogeneity in lung cancer. Study at large: Across the raw uncorrected reads, a unique TCR and UMI combination was observed, on average, more than ten times.

Described time point: sample taken at primary tumor resection. No cells were sorted before sequencing. The whole RNA sequenced was extracted from tumor, nontumor lung or frozen PBMC. TCRdb itself ran the 5' RACE reads through MiXCR, one entry per CDR3 protein. The sample carries 75,000 or so distinct CDR3 sequences, under 8.5% recorded once. Germline loops: CDR1 SGHTA, CDR2 FQGNSA. The CDR3 spans 16 residues. The V segment lost 6 bases and the J segment 4 bases; nucleotides outside the gene matches: 5. The clonotype originates from a male donor with early-stage non-small cell lung cancer. The input for sequencing was PBMCs, taken at surgery. This sequence joins TRBV7-2 and TRBJ2-3; TRBD2 matches 15 bases. Written as DNA, the CDR3 is TGTGCCAGCAGTAGGACTAGCGGGAGGGAAGCAGATACGCAGTATTTT. This encodes CASSRTSGREADTQYF.